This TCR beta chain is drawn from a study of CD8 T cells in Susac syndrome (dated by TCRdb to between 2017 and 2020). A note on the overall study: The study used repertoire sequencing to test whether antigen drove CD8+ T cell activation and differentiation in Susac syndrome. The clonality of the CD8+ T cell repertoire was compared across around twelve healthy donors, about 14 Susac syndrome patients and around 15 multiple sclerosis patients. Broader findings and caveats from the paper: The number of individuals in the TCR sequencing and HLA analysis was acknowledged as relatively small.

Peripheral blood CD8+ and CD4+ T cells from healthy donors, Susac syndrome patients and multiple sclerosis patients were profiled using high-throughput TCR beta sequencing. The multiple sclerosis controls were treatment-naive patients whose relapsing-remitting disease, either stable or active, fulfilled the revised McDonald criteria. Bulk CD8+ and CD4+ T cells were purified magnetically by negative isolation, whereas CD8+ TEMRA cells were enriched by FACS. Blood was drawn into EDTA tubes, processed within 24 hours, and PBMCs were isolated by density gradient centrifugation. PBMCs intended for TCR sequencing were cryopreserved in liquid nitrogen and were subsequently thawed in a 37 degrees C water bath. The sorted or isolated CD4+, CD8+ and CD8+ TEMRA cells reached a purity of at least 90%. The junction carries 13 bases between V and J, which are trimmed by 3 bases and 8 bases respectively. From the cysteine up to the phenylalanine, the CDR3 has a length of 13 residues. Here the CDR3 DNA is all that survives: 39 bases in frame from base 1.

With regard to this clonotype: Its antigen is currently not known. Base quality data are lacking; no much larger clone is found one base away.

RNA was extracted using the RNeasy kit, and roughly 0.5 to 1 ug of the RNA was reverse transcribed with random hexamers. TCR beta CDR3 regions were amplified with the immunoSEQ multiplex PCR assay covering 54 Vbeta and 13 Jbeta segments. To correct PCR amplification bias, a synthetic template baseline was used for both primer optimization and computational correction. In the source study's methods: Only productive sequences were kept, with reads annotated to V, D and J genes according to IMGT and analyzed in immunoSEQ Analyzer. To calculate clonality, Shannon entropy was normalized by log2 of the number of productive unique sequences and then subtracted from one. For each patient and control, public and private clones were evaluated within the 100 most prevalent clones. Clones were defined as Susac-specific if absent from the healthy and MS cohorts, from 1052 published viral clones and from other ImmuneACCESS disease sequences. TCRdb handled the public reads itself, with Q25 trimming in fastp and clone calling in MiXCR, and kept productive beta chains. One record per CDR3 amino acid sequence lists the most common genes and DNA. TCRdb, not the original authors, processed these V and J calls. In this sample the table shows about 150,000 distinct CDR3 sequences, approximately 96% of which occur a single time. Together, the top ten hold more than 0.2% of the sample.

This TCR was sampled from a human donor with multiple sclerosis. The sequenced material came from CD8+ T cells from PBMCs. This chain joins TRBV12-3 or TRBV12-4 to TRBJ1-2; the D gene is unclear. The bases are TGTGCCAGCAGTTTGAGGGAGCTGGACGGCTACACCTTC. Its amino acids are CASSLRELDGYTF.